This T cell receptor beta chain was sequenced during a study of OX40 agonist ivuxolimab in advanced cancers. Looking at the study overall: Prior anti-PD-1, anti-PD-L1 or anti-CTLA-4 therapy did not bar entry, and more than 35% had some.

Study results and limitations: Partial responders at 0.1-3.0 mg/kg had among the lowest clonal expansion. There were also nonresponders showing low normalized T-cell clonal expansion.

Sequencing was performed with immunoSEQ multiplex PCR; in TCRdb, only in-frame clones are kept and a portion is missing. The profile shows approximately 92,000 clones, approximately 94% of them singletons. Of note for this clone: Its antigen is currently unknown.

Trimming took 6 bases from V and 7 from J; bases not matched to a gene: 11. This CDR3 region has 17 residues. Germline V lookup: CDR1 SNHLY, CDR2 FYNNEI. Sampling of blood occurred at baseline, cycle 4 day 1, and cycle 7 day 1. The sequence derives from an adult with an advanced solid tumor such as melanoma, head and neck, liver or kidney cancer. The chain carries TRBV2 and TRBJ2-1; 14 bases agree with TRBD2. This specimen consisted of CD4+ or CD8+ T cells sorted from blood, obtained in a trial of the OX40 agonist ivuxolimab. CDR3 in DNA: TGTGCCAGCAGAAGACTAGCGGGAGGGGGGCTTCGTAATGAGCAGTTCTTC. As protein: CASRRLAGGGLRNEQFF.